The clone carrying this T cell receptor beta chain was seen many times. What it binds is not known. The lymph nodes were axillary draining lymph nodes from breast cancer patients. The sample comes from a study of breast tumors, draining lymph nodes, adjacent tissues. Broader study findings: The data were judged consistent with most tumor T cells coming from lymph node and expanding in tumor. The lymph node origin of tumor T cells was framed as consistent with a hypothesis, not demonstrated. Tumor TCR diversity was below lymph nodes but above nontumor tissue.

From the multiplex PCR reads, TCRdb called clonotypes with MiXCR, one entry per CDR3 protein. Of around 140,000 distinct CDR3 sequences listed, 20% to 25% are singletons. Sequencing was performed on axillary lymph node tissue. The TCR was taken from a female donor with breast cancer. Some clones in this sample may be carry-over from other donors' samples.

The CDR3 DNA reads as TGTGCCAGCAGCCCACAACCCGGGACAGCCTACGAGCAGTACTTC. Encoded protein: CASSPQPGTAYEQYF. The rearrangement links TRBV7-3 to TRBJ2-7; 7 bases align to TRBD1. The germline gives CDR1 SGHTA, CDR2 FQGTGA. This CDR3 has 15 residues. Trimming took 5 bases from V and 2 from J; bases not matched to a gene: 9.